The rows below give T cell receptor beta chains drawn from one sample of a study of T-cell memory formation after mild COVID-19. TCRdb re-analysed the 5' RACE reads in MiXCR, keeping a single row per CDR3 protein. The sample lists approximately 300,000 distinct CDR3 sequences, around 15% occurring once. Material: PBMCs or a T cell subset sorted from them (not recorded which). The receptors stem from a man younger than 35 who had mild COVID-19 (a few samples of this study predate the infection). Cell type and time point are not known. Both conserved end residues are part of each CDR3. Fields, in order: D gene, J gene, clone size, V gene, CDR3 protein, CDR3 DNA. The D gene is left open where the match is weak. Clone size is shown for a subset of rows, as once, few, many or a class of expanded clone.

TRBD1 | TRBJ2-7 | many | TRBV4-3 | CASSQGQGASYEQYF | TGCGCCAGCAGCCAAGGACAGGGGGCGTCCTACGAGCAGTACTTC
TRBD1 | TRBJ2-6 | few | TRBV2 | CASSALQGFTWEGANVLTF | TGTGCCAGCAGCGCCTTACAGGGGTTTACTTGGGAGGGGGCCAACGTCCTGACTTTC
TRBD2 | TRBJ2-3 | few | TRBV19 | CASSTGLAGGPDTQYF | TGTGCCAGTAGTACCGGACTAGCGGGGGGACCAGATACGCAGTATTTT
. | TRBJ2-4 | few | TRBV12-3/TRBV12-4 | CASSLGSSGKNIQYF | TGTGCCAGCAGTTTAGGCTCATCTGGCAAAAACATTCAGTACTTC
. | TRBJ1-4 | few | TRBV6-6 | CASSRSFDEKLFF | TGTGCCAGCAGTCGCTCCTTTGATGAAAAACTGTTTTTT
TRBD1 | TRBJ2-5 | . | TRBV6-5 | CASQDRDETQYF | TGTGCCAGCCAAGACAGGGATGAGACCCAGTACTTC
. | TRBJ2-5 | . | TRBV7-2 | CASTEGGWETLYF | TGTGCCAGCACGGAGGGAGGATGGGAGACCCTGTACTTC
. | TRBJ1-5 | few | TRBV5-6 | CASSSGGFGNQPQHF | TGTGCCAGCAGCTCGGGGGGCTTTGGGAATCAGCCCCAGCATTTT
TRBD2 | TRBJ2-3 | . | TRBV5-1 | CASSLPLAGGGTDTQYF | TGCGCCAGCAGTTTACCTTTGGCGGGGGGCGGAACAGATACGCAGTATTTT
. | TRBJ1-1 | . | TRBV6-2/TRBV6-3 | CASSYRRDMNTEAFF | TGTGCCAGCAGTTACCGTAGAGACATGAACACTGAAGCTTTCTTT
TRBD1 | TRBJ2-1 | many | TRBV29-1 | CSVEGGDREDNEQFF | TGCAGCGTTGAAGGGGGGGACAGGGAAGACAATGAGCAGTTCTTC
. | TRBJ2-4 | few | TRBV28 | CASRFGTKNIQYF | TGTGCCAGCAGATTCGGAACCAAAAACATTCAGTACTTC
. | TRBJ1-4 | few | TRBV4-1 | CASSQVTGLNEKLFF | TGCGCCAGCAGCCAAGTCACAGGGTTGAATGAAAAACTGTTTTTT
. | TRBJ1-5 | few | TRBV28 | CASTPGGQRSNQPQHF | TGTGCCAGCACCCCAGGTGGACAACGCAGCAATCAGCCCCAGCATTTT
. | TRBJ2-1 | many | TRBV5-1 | CASSLAQGGEQFF | TGCGCCAGCAGCTTGGCCCAGGGCGGTGAGCAGTTCTTC
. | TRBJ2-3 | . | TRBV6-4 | CASSDSGSVIQYF | TGTGCCAGCAGTGACTCGGGTAGCGTGATACAGTATTTT
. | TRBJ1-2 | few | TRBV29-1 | CSASGTAENYGYTF | TGCAGCGCTTCCGGGACGGCGGAAAACTATGGCTACACCTTC
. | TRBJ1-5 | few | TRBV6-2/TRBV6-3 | CASSLRYSNQPQHF | TGTGCCAGCAGCTTACGGTATAGCAATCAGCCCCAGCATTTT
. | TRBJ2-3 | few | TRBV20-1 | CSAPRQADTQYF | TGCAGTGCCCCCCGGCAGGCAGATACGCAGTATTTT
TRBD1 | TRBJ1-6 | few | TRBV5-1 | CASSSESTGPALHF | TGCGCCAGCAGCTCGGAGTCGACAGGGCCGGCCCTCCACTTT
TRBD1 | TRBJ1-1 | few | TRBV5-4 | CASSRWGGQGGSEAFF | TGTGCCAGCAGCAGATGGGGGGGACAGGGGGGTTCTGAAGCTTTCTTT
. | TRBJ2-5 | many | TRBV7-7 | CASSQGLQETQYF | TGTGCTAGCAGCCAGGGACTCCAAGAGACCCAGTACTTC
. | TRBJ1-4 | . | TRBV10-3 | CAISEDYRILFF | TGTGCCATCAGTGAGGACTACAGGATCCTGTTTTTT
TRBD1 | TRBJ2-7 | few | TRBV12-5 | CASGFYRGQHNDEQYF | TGTGCTAGTGGTTTCTACCGGGGACAGCATAACGACGAGCAGTACTTC
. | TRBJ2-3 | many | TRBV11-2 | CASSSREFPDTQYF | TGTGCCAGCAGCTCCCGGGAGTTCCCAGATACGCAGTATTTT
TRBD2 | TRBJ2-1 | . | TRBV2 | CASSEAREGPRGVKFF | TGTGCCAGCAGTGAAGCGCGGGAGGGGCCTAGAGGGGTCAAGTTCTTC
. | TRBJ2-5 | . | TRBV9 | CASSVESGEEETQYF | TGTGCCAGCAGCGTAGAATCGGGTGAGGAGGAGACCCAGTACTTC
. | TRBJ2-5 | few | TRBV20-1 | CSASGGGEETQYF | TGCAGTGCTAGTGGCGGGGGCGAAGAGACCCAGTACTTC
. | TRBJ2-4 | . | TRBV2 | CASSPRLTDFDIQYF | TGTGCCAGCAGTCCCCGGCTTACAGACTTTGACATTCAGTACTTC
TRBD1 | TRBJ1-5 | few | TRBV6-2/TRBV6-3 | CASTDDRDDDQPQHF | TGTGCCAGCACCGACGACAGGGACGATGATCAGCCCCAGCATTTT
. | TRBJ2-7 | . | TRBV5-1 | CASSLAGGWAEQYF | TGCGCCAGCAGCTTGGCCGGGGGCTGGGCCGAGCAGTACTTC
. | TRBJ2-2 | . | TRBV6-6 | CASSPDPAGELFF | TGTGCCAGCAGCCCTGATCCCGCCGGGGAGCTGTTTTTT
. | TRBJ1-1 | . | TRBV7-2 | CASSLVDSGNTEAFF | TGTGCCAGCAGCTTAGTGGACAGCGGGAACACTGAAGCTTTCTTT